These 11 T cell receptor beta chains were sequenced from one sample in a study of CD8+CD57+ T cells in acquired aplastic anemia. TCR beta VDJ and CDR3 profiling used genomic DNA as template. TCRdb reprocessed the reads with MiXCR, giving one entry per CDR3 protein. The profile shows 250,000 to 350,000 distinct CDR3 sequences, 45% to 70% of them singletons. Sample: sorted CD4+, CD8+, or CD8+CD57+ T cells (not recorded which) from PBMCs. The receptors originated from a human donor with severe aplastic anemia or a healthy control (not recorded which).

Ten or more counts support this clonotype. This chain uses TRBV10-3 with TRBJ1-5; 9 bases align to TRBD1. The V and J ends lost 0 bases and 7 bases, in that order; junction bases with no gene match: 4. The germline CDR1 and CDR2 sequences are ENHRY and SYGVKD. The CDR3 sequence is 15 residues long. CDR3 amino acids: CAISESWDREQPQHF. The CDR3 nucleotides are TGTGCCATCAGTGAGTCGTGGGACAGGGAGCAGCCCCAGCATTTT.

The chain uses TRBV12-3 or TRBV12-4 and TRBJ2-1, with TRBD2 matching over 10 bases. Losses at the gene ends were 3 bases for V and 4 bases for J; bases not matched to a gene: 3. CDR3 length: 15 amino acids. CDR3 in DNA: TGTGCCAGCAGTTTGTCAGCGGGAGGGTACAATGAGCAGTTCTTC. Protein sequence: CASSLSAGGYNEQFF.

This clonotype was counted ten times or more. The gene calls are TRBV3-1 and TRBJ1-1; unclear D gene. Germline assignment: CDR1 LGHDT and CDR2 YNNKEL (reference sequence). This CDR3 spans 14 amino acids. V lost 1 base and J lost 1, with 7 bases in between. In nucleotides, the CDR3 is TGTGCCAGCAGCCAAGCTCGGGGGAACACTGAAGCTTTCTTT. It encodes CASSQARGNTEAFF.

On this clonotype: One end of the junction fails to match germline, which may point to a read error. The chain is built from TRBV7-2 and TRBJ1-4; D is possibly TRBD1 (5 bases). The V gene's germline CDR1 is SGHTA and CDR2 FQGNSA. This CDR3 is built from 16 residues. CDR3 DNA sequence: TGTGCCAGCAGCCAAGAGTTTAGGGGAGGTGGTGAAAAACTGGTTTTT. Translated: CASSQEFRGGGEKLVF.

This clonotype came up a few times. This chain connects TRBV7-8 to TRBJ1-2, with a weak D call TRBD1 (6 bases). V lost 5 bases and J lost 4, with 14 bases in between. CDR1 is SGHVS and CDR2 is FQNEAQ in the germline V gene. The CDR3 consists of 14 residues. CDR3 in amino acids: CASSTRDTSYGYTF. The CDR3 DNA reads TGTGCCAGCAGCACCCGGGACACTTCCTATGGCTACACCTTC.

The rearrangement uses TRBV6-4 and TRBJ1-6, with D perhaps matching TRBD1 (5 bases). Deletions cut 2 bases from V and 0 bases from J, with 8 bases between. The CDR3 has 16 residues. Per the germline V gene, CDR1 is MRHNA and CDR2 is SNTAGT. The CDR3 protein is CASSDDSYSYNSPLHF. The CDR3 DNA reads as TGTGCCAGCAGTGACGACAGTTACTCCTATAATTCACCCCTCCACTTT.

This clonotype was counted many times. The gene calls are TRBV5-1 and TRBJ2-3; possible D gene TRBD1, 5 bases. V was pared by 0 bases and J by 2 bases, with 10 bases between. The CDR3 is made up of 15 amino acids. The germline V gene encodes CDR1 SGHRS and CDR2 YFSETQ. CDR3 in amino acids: CASSLDRRYTDTQYF. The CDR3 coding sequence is TGCGCCAGCAGCTTGGACAGGCGTTACACAGATACGCAGTATTTT.

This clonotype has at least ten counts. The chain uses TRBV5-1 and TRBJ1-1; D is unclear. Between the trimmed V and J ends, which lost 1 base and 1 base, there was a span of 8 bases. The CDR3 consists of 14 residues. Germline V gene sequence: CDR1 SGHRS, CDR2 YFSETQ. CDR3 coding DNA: TGCGCCAGCAGCTTGTCGAGGGCGAACACTGAAGCTTTCTTT. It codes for CASSLSRANTEAFF.

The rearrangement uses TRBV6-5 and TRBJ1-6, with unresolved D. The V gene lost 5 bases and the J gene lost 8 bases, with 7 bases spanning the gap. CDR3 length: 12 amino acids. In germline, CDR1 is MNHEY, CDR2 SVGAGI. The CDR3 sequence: CASSRPDSPLHF. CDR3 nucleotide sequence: TGTGCCAGCAGTCGCCCGGATTCACCCCTCCACTTT.

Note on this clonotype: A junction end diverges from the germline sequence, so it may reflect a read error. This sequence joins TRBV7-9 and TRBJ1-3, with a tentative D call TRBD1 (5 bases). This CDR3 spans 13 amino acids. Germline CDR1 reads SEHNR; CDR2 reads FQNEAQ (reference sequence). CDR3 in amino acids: CASSPGTRNTIYF. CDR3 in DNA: TGTGCTAGCAGCCCAGGGACGCGAAACACCATATATTTT. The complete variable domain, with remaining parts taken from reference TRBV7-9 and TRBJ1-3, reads DTGVSQNPRHKITKRGQNVTFRCDPISEHNRLYWYRQTLGQGPEFLTYFQNEAQLEKSRLLSDRFSAERPKGSFSTLEIQRTEQGDSAMYLCASSPGTRNTIYFGEGSWLTVV.

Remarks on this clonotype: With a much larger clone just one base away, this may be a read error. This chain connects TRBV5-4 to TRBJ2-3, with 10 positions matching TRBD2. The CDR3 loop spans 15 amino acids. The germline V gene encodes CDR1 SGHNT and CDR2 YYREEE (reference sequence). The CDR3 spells CAGSFYSGGADTQYF. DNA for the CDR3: TGTGCCGGCAGCTTTTACAGCGGGGGGGCAGATACGCAGTATTTT.